Listed here are 30 T cell receptor beta chains from one sample, sequenced in a study of CD8 T cells in ankylosing spondylitis. TCRdb re-called the 5' RACE reads with MiXCR, one entry per CDR3 protein. The sample lists about 260,000 distinct CDR3 sequences; roughly a quarter were seen once. Sample: blood, either unsorted or a sorted T cell fraction (not recorded which). The receptors were gathered from a male donor with ankylosing spondylitis or in good health (not recorded which).

Worth noting for this clonotype: A much larger clone is a single base away; this may be a read error. The chain joins TRBV6-1 to TRBJ2-1, with TRBD2 identical over 9 bases. V lost 7 bases to trimming and J lost 5 bases; unmatched junction nucleotides: 9. The CDR3 has 15 amino acids. Germline CDR1 and CDR2: MNHNS and SASEGT. CDR3 sequence reads: CASIPGGGEDNEQFF. The CDR3, as DNA: TGTGCCAGCATTCCCGGCGGGGGGGAGGACAATGAGCAGTTCTTC.

This clonotype was counted at least ten times. V is TRBV20-1 and J is TRBJ2-5; a possible D gene is TRBD2 (5 bases). Trimming pared 6 bases from V and 5 bases from J, leaving 19 bases between. The CDR3 loop spans 14 amino acids. CDR1 and CDR2 (germline): DFQATT, SNEGSKA (reference sequence). CDR3 coding DNA: TGCAGTGCAACCAAGTGGGCGGGTAGGGAGACCCAGTACTTC. It yields the protein CSATKWAGRETQYF.

Of note for this clonotype: A read error may be the cause here, since a much bigger clone is one base away. The J gene is TRBJ2-1, the V gene TRBV18; D perhaps matches TRBD1 (5 bases). CDR1 is KGHSH, CDR2 LQKENI, per germline. This CDR3 spans 13 amino acids. For the CDR3, the DNA is TGTGCCAGCTCACCTTCGATAGGGGCTGAGCGGTTCTTC. Protein: CASSPSIGAERFF. Full variable domain (outside the CDR3, taken from reference TRBV18 and TRBJ2-1): NAGVMQNPRHLVRRRGQEARLRCSPMKGHSHVYWYRQLPEEGLKFMVYLQKENIIDESGMPKERFSAEFPKEGPSILRIQQVVRGDSAAYFCASSPSIGAERFFGPGTRLTVL.

The chain joins TRBV10-3 to TRBJ2-7; TRBD1 is a possible D gene (5 bases). CDR1 is ENHRY, CDR2 SYGVKD, per germline. V was cut by 0 bases and J by 5 bases, with 14 bases left in between. This CDR3 spans 15 amino acids. The CDR3 nucleotides read TGTGCCATCAGTGAGTCCCCCGCCAGGGTCCACGAGCAGTACTTC. As protein: CAISESPARVHEQYF.

The V and J genes are TRBV20-1 and TRBJ2-3, with TRBD1 matching over 10 bases. J lost 3 bases, V lost 8 bases, and 20 bases had no gene match. The CDR3 length is 18 residues. Germline CDR1 and CDR2: DFQATT and SNEGSKA (reference sequence). The CDR3 reads CSITLIPGQGTLTDTQYF. CDR3 DNA sequence: TGCAGTATTACCCTGATCCCGGGACAGGGGACACTGACAGATACGCAGTATTTT.

This clonotype was seen ten or more times. V gene TRBV12-3 or TRBV12-4 combines with J gene TRBJ1-2; no reliable D call. The V and J ends lost 3 bases and 7 bases respectively, with 12 bases between them. This CDR3 spans 13 amino acids. The CDR3 sequence: CASSLEGLPGYTF. Here the CDR3 DNA reads TGTGCCAGCAGTTTGGAGGGTCTCCCTGGCTACACCTTC.

This rearrangement joins TRBV20-1 to TRBJ2-3, with TRBD1 identical over 8 bases. The V gene end was trimmed by 8 bases and the J gene end by 0 bases; junction bases not matched to a gene: 7. CDR3 length: 14 residues. CDR1 DFQATT and CDR2 SNEGSKA come from the germline V gene (reference sequence). CDR3 loop: CSTQGQASTDTQYF. Written as DNA, the CDR3 is TGCAGTACCCAGGGACAGGCTAGCACAGATACGCAGTATTTT.

About this clonotype itself: This may be a read error: a much more frequent sequence differs by one nucleotide. The chain is built from TRBV27 and TRBJ2-2; 7 positions match TRBD2. The V gene's germline CDR1 is MNHEY and CDR2 SMNVEV (reference sequence). The CDR3 length is 17 residues. The CDR3 DNA is TGTGACAGCAGTTCCGGTTGGGGGGGGAAGAACACCGGGGAGCTGTTTTTT. It specifies CDSSSGWGGKNTGELFF.

This clonotype was detected a few times. The V call is TRBV12-3 or TRBV12-4, the J call TRBJ2-1, with D possibly TRBD1 on 6 matching bases. Trimming took off 3 bases at V and 0 bases at J, with 12 bases between the two ends. This CDR3 comprises 16 residues. CDR3 amino acids: CASSFRGSGSYNEQFF. The CDR3, as DNA: TGTGCCAGCAGTTTTAGGGGGTCAGGCTCCTACAATGAGCAGTTCTTC.

Ten or more counts support this clonotype. This rearrangement joins TRBV6-1 to TRBJ2-1; TRBD2 matches at 8 bases. V dropped 6 bases and J dropped 2; count of bases not matched to a gene: 3. This CDR3 region has 14 residues. Germline values: CDR1 MNHNS, CDR2 SASEGT. CDR3 sequence reads: CASSRGGPYNEQFF. Written as DNA, the CDR3 is TGTGCCAGCAGCCGGGGGGGGCCCTACAATGAGCAGTTCTTC.

The chain couples TRBV12-3 or TRBV12-4 to TRBJ1-4; the D is unclear. The CDR3 is made up of 13 amino acids. V was clipped by 3 bases and J by 15 bases, with 17 bases between them. CDR3 DNA: TGTGCCAGCAGTTTCGGGTTGCGGCGTGAGATGTTTTTT. It encodes CASSFGLRREMFF.

In this sample, this clonotype turned up many times. This sequence joins TRBV29-1 and TRBJ1-1; a possible D gene is TRBD1 (6 bases). The germline V gene encodes CDR1 SQVTM and CDR2 ANQGSEA. The CDR3 runs 14 residues. The V gene lost 1 base and the J gene lost 2 bases, with 11 bases spanning the gap. The CDR3, as DNA: TGCAGCGTTGAAGGGCAGGGGATAAACACTGAAGCTTTCTTT. Protein: CSVEGQGINTEAFF.

The V call is TRBV28, the J call TRBJ1-5, with TRBD1 as a possible D gene (5 bases). Germline V CDR1 and CDR2: MDHEN, SYDVKM. This CDR3 is built from 14 residues. V was clipped by 6 bases and J by 6 bases, with 15 bases between them. The CDR3 protein is CASRTQVLVQPQHF. The CDR3 DNA follows: TGTGCCAGCAGAACACAGGTATTAGTTCAGCCCCAGCATTTT.

V and J are TRBV7-8 and TRBJ2-3; D is possibly TRBD1 or TRBD2 (7 bases each). The germline V gene has CDR1 SGHVS and CDR2 FQNEAQ. CDR3 size: 16 residues. Trimming shortened V by 2 bases and J by 1 base, and 13 bases separated the two germline ends. In DNA form, the CDR3 reads TGTGCCAGCAGCTTAACCCCAGGGGGGGGCACAGATACGCAGTATTTT. It encodes CASSLTPGGGTDTQYF.

V gene TRBV20-1 combines with J gene TRBJ2-4; D remains ambiguous. Germline assignment: CDR1 DFQATT and CDR2 SNEGSKA (reference sequence). The CDR3 totals 14 residues. Trimming removed 0 bases from V and 0 bases from J, with 6 bases in between. Here the CDR3 DNA reads TGCAGTGCTAGAGATTCATTAGCCAAAAACATTCAGTACTTC. Encoded protein: CSARDSLAKNIQYF.

This clonotype was seen a few times. The V gene is TRBV28, the J gene TRBJ2-7, with 7 positions matching TRBD2. In germline, CDR1 is MDHEN, CDR2 SYDVKM. V trimming: 3 bases; J trimming: 7 bases; junction bases outside the gene matches: 3. The CDR3 is 12 residues long. The CDR3 sequence: CASSLEGGEQYF. DNA of the CDR3: TGTGCCAGCAGTTTGGAGGGAGGGGAGCAGTACTTC. Full variable domain (missing parts from reference TRBV28 and TRBJ2-7): DVKVTQSSRYLVKRTGEKVFLECVQDMDHENMFWYRQDPGLGLRLIYFSYDVKMKEKGDIPEGYSVSREKKERFSLILESASTNQTSMYLCASSLEGGEQYFGPGTRLTVT.

This rearrangement joins TRBV28 to TRBJ2-7; a weak D match, TRBD1 (6 bases). There are 16 residues in the CDR3. The germline V gene has CDR1 MDHEN and CDR2 SYDVKM. V dropped 5 bases and J dropped 0 bases, with 17 bases sitting between them. The CDR3 region is CASSPTGGPRSYEQYF. The CDR3 region has the DNA TGTGCCAGCAGTCCTACTGGGGGCCCGCGCTCCTACGAGCAGTACTTC.

V gene TRBV20-1 combines with J gene TRBJ2-5; D gene uncertain. The V gene's germline CDR1 is DFQATT and CDR2 SNEGSKA (reference sequence). CDR3 length equals 12 residues. Trimming pared 2 bases from V and 7 bases from J, leaving 11 bases between. The DNA for the CDR3 is TGCAGTGCTAGACGACCAGACGTGACCCAGTACTTC. Translated, it gives CSARRPDVTQYF.

This clonotype showed up just a few times. The chain has TRBV12-3 or TRBV12-4 and TRBJ1-6, with D uncertain. V dropped 3 bases and J dropped 13 bases, with 10 bases sitting between them. CDR3 length: 12 residues. CDR3 protein: CASSFSRGPLHF. In DNA form, the CDR3 reads TGTGCCAGCAGTTTTTCACGAGGGCCCCTCCACTTT.

This clonotype was counted many times. V and J are TRBV12-3 or TRBV12-4 and TRBJ2-3; the D call may be TRBD1 or TRBD2 (5 bases each). The length of the CDR3 is 16 residues. V was clipped by 4 bases and J by 2 bases, with 16 bases between them. As DNA, the CDR3 is TGTGCCAGCAGTTCCTTCGGGGCCCGGGACACAGATACGCAGTATTTT. It yields the protein CASSSFGARDTDTQYF.

The V call is TRBV15, the J call TRBJ2-5, with 9 bases identical to TRBD2. V trimming: 0 bases; J trimming: 5 bases; junction bases outside the gene matches: 4. The CDR3 is 15 amino acids. Germline V gene data show CDR1 as LNHNV and CDR2 as YYDKDF (reference sequence). As DNA, the CDR3 is TGTGCCACCAGCAGAGATTGGGCGGGGGGGGAGACCCAGTACTTC. Its protein is CATSRDWAGGETQYF.

The rearrangement uses TRBV11-3 and TRBJ2-7; tentatively, D is TRBD2 (5 bases). The ends were cut back, 5 bases at V and 6 bases at J, with 11 bases in the middle. Germline V CDR1 and CDR2: SGHNT, YENEEA. The CDR3 sequence is 12 residues long. Here the CDR3 reads CASSKRGSEQYF. In DNA, the CDR3 is TGTGCCAGCAGCAAACGAGGGTCCGAGCAGTACTTC.

This clonotype was seen ten or more times. The V gene is TRBV7-3, the J gene TRBJ1-6; D gene ambiguous. Germline values: CDR1 SGHTA, CDR2 FQGTGA. This CDR3 is 12 amino acids long. V lost 5 bases and J 5 bases, leaving 4 bases between the germline ends. CDR3 amino acids: CASSLNNSPLHF. DNA for the CDR3: TGTGCCAGCAGCCTAAATAATTCACCCCTCCACTTT.

This clonotype was detected ten times or more. The genes are TRBV29-1 and TRBJ2-1; no clear D. Germline V CDR1 and CDR2: SQVTM, ANQGSEA. V lost 6 bases to trimming and J lost 2 bases, with 11 bases between them. CDR3 length equals 13 residues. CDR3 DNA sequence: TGCAGCGTACGGATTACGACCTACAATGAGCAGTTCTTC. Protein sequence: CSVRITTYNEQFF.

J is TRBJ2-3 and V is TRBV18; 7 bases are a match to TRBD1. CDR1 and CDR2 (germline): KGHSH, LQKENI. This CDR3 spans 16 amino acids. The ends lost 2 bases at V and 5 bases at J; junction bases unmatched: 10. The CDR3 bases are TGTGCCAGCTCACCAGGGGGACCGGGACAGCAAGATACGCAGTATTTT. Translating gives CASSPGGPGQQDTQYF.

The rearrangement links TRBV7-6 to TRBJ2-7; D gene ambiguous. Trimming left V 5 bases short and J 3 bases short, with 14 bases between. The germline gives CDR1 SGHVS, CDR2 FNYEAQ. The CDR3 covers 14 residues. DNA for the CDR3: TGTGCCAGCAGCAACGGTCCCTATCTCTACGAGCAGTACTTC. Amino acids: CASSNGPYLYEQYF.

There are a few counts of this clonotype. The V and J genes are TRBV5-1 and TRBJ2-5; D ambiguous. Germline CDR1 SGHRS, CDR2 YFSETQ. CDR3 length equals 14 residues. V was cut by 5 bases and J by 3 bases, with 14 bases left in between. CDR3 coding DNA: TGCGCCAGCAGTCCTCCAAACACGAAAGAGACCCAGTACTTC. Amino acids: CASSPPNTKETQYF.

This clonotype showed up many times. The genes are TRBV20-1 and TRBJ1-5; 7 bases fit TRBD1. Trimming took 5 bases from V and 0 from J; bases not matched to a gene: 10. CDR1 is DFQATT, CDR2 SNEGSKA, per germline (reference sequence). The CDR3 runs 16 residues. The CDR3 DNA is TGCAGTGCTCGGGACAGACCTACCCATAGCAATCAGCCCCAGCATTTT. The encoded protein is CSARDRPTHSNQPQHF.

This clonotype showed up just a few times. V and J are TRBV20-1 and TRBJ2-1; 9 positions agree with TRBD2. Germline assignment: CDR1 DFQATT and CDR2 SNEGSKA (reference sequence). Germline trimming cut 4 bases from V and 4 bases from J; bases unmatched to any gene: 14. This CDR3 spans 17 amino acids. CDR3 protein: CSATWGSGGRGYNEQFF. The CDR3 nucleotides are TGCAGTGCTACATGGGGTAGCGGGGGACGAGGGTACAATGAGCAGTTCTTC.

This clonotype was observed at least ten times. This rearrangement joins TRBV5-6 to TRBJ2-5; the D call may be TRBD1 or TRBD2 (5 bases each). The V gene's germline CDR1 is SGHDT and CDR2 YYEEEE. Trimming removed 0 bases from V and 0 bases from J, with 15 bases in between. This CDR3 is built from 17 residues. DNA of the CDR3: TGTGCCAGCAGCTTGGGTGGGGCAGGACTGTACCAAGAGACCCAGTACTTC. It translates to CASSLGGAGLYQETQYF.